This T cell receptor (beta chain) derives from a study of T-cell reconstitution after alpha-beta-depleted transplantation in children. Findings and caveats of the study: Diversity and T-cell counts at one year after transplant derived mostly from new T cells. After transplant, at about two months, alpha-beta T cells were reportedly derived from several hundred expanded graft clones. Some patients' high day-60 TCRbeta diversity was traced to surviving recipient T cells and thymic progenitors.

Unique molecular identifiers were used to barcode this TCRbeta library. MiXCR, applied by TCRdb to the PCR reads, yields one record per CDR3 protein. This table holds 700,000 or so distinct CDR3 sequences, roughly 13% found once. Deletions cut 3 bases from V and 6 bases from J, with 11 bases between. The CDR3 is 13 amino acids. This clonotype was seen ten or more times. Its antigen is unknown. The starting material was PBMCs, obtained before TCRalphabeta/CD19-depleted stem cell transplant. The chain carries TRBV12-3 or TRBV12-4 and TRBJ1-1, with D hard to call. The sequence came from a girl aged 2 to 9 with congenital amegakaryocytic thrombocytopenia, due to receive a stem cell transplant. CDR3 in DNA: TGTGCCAGCAGTTTCCGTGGAATCGCTGAAGCTTTCTTT. It codes for CASSFRGIAEAFF.